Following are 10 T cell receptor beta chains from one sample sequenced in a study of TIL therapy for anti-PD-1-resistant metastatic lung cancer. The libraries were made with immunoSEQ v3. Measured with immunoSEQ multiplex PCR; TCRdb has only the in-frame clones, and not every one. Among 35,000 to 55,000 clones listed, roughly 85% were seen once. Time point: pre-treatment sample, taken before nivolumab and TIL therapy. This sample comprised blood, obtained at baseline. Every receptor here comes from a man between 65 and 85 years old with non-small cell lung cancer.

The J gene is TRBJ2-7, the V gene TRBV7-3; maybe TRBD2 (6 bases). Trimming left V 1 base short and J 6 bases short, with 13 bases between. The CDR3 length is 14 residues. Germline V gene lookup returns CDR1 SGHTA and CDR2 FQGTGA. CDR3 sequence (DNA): TGTGCCAGCAGCTTAAATTCACGGGGAGGCGAGCAGTACTTC. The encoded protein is CASSLNSRGGEQYF.

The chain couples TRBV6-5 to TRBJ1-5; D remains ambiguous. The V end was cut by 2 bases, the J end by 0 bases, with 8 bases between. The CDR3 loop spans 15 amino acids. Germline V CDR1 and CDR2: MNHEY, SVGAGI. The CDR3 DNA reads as TGTGCCAGCAGTTACCGCGGGGTTAGCAATCAGCCCCAGCATTTT. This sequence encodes CASSYRGVSNQPQHF.

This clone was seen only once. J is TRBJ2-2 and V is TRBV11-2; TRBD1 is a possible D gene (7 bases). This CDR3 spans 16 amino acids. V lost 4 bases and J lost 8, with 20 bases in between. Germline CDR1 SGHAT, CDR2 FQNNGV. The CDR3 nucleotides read TGTGCCAGCAGCTCCACCCCCGACAGGGCGGGAGGGGAGCTGTTTTTT. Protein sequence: CASSSTPDRAGGELFF.

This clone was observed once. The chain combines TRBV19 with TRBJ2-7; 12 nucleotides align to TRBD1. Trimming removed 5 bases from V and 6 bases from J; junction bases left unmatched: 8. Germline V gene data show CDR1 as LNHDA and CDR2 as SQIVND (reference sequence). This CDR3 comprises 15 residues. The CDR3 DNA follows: TGTGCCAGTAGTGGCCGGGGACAGGGGGCGGGCGAGCAGTACTTC. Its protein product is CASSGRGQGAGEQYF. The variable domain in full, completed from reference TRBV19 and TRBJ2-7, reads DGGITQSPKYLFRKEGQNVTLSCEQNLNHDAMYWYRQDPGQGLRLIYYSQIVNDFQKGDIAEGYSVSREKKESFPLTVTSAQKNPTAFYLCASSGRGQGAGEQYFGPGTRLTVT.

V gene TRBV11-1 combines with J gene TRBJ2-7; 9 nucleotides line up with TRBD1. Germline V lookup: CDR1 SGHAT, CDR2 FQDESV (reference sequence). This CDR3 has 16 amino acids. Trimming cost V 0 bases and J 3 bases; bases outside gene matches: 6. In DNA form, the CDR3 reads TGTGCCAGCAGCTTAGCCCGGGGGACAGGGATCTACGAGCAGTACTTC. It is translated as CASSLARGTGIYEQYF.

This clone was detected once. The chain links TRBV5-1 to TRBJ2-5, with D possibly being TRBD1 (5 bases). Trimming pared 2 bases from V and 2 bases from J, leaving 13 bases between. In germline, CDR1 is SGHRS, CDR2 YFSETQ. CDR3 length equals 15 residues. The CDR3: CASSFPTGAQETQYF. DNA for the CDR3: TGCGCCAGCAGCTTCCCAACAGGAGCACAAGAGACCCAGTACTTC.

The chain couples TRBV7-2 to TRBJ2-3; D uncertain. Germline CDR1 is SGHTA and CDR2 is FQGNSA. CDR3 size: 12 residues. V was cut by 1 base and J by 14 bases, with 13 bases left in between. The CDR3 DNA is TGTGCCAGCAGCTTAGTCCTCGGGCCCGTGTATTTT. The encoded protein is CASSLVLGPVYF. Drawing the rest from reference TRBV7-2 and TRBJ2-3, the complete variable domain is GAGVSQSPSNKVTEKGKDVELRCDPISGHTALYWYRQSLGQGLEFLIYFQGNSAPDKSGLPSDRFSAERTGGSVSTLTIQRTQQEDSAVYLCASSLVLGPVYFGPGTRLTVL.

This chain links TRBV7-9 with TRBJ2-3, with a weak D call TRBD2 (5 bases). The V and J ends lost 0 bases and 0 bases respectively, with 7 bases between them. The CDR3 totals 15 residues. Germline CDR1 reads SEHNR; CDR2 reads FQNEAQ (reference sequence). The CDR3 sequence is CASSLAGASTDTQYF. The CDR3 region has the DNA TGTGCCAGCAGCTTAGCGGGAGCAAGCACAGATACGCAGTATTTT. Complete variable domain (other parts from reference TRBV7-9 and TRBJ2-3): DTGVSQNPRHKITKRGQNVTFRCDPISEHNRLYWYRQTLGQGPEFLTYFQNEAQLEKSRLLSDRFSAERPKGSFSTLEIQRTEQGDSAMYLCASSLAGASTDTQYFGPGTRLTVL.

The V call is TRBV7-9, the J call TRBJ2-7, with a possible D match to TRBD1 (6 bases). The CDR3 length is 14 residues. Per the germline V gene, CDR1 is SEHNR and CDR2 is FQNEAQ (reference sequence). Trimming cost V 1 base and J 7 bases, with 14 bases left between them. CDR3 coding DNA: TGTGCCAGCAGCTTAGAAGTGGGGGCCGATGAGCAGTACTTC. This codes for CASSLEVGADEQYF.

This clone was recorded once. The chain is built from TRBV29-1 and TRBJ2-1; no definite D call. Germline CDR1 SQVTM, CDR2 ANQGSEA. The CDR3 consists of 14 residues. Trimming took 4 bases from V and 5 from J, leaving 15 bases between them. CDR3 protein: CSVGSVLRDNEQFF. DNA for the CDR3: TGCAGCGTTGGGAGCGTCCTTAGGGACAATGAGCAGTTCTTC.